This T cell receptor beta chain was found in a study of tumor-infiltrating lymphocytes in oesophageal squamous cell carcinoma. TCRdb independently ran MiXCR on the PCR reads; one entry per CDR3 protein. In the table there are approximately 10,000 distinct CDR3 sequences, roughly 52% of which are singletons. This clonotype is classed as medium-sized. This CDR3 comprises 16 residues. V lost 3 bases, J lost 3 bases, and 8 bases stayed unmatched. Material: esophageal tumor tissue. This receptor was identified in a female donor with esophageal squamous cell carcinoma. V is TRBV12-3 or TRBV12-4 and J is TRBJ2-3; 8 positions agree with TRBD1. DNA for the CDR3: TGTGCCAGCAGTTTGGACAGGGCGGGTGCGACAGATACGCAGTATTTT. Protein product: CASSLDRAGATDTQYF.